This T cell receptor (beta chain) originates from a study of OX40 agonist ivuxolimab in advanced cancers. The study in broad terms: Ivuxolimab, which targeted the costimulatory receptor OX40 (CD134), was an agonistic, fully human IgG2 monoclonal antibody. Partial responses were achieved by three dose-escalation patients, of whom one had hepatocellular carcinoma and two had cutaneous melanoma. Prior anti-PD-1, anti-PD-L1 or anti-CTLA-4 therapy was permitted, and approximately 39% of dose-escalation patients had received checkpoint inhibitors. In the dose-escalation cohort, around four fifths of patients were male, and the mean age was 60 years with a range of roughly 20 to 80. Of the roughly 51 patients in dose escalation, about 20 had hepatocellular carcinoma, about 15 had melanoma, 9 had renal cell carcinoma and 9 had head and neck cancer. The point of sequencing TCRbeta in the periphery was to test whether ivuxolimab changed TCR sequence diversity and drove clonal T-cell expansion. Intravenous ivuxolimab was administered to patients every 2 weeks at six dose levels: 0.01, 0.1, 0.3, 1.5, 3 and 10 mg/kg. The monotherapy dose-escalation portion (N ≈ 55 patients) of the phase I ivuxolimab trial is reported in the paper.

The trial excluded patients who had a history of autoimmune disease or who were on systemic immunosuppression. Peripheral blood for TCR sequencing was drawn from every dose cohort at baseline, at cycle 4 day 1 and at cycle 7 day 1. The samples were drawn from a first-in-human, open-label, multicenter phase I dose-escalation trial of ivuxolimab. The trial enrolled adults with locally advanced or metastatic head and neck squamous cell, hepatocellular, melanoma or renal cell carcinoma. Before TCR sequencing, CD4+ T cells and CD8+ T cells were sorted from peripheral blood as separate populations. On this clone itself: What antigen it recognizes has not been identified. Base qualities were left out, and no much larger clone turns up one base away.

To sequence the TCRbeta CDR3 region, genomic DNA was isolated from the sorted cells. The immunoSEQ Assay was used to sequence the TCRbeta CDR3 regions. The clones in this table, taken by TCRdb from immuneACCESS, are in-frame only. Not every clone is retained; where verified, under half of the shortfall comes from an unresolved V gene, and the cause of the rest is unknown. This sample lists roughly 86,000 clones; around 90% were detected once. The top ten constitute 1.1% of the sample. The CDR3, from cysteine to phenylalanine, totals 16 residues. Only the CDR3 portion is preserved as DNA: 48 bases, with reading frame beginning at the first base. General study outcomes and caveats: At doses of 0.1 to 3.0 mg/kg, clonal expansion of both CD4+ and CD8+ T cells in blood was seen between baseline and week 6. Antigen specificity was not determined for the clonally expanded peripheral T cells. In partial responders in the 0.1-3.0 mg/kg groups, normalized peripheral clonal expansion was found to be among the lowest, especially among CD8+ T cells. Low levels of normalized T-cell clonal expansion were also shown by some nonresponding patients. After ivuxolimab, more expanded clones were found on average in CD8+ T cells than in CD4+ T cells.

The sequence was collected from an adult with an advanced solid tumor such as melanoma, head and neck, liver or kidney cancer. The sequenced sample was CD4+ or CD8+ T cells sorted from blood, obtained in a trial of the OX40 agonist ivuxolimab. The chain is made from TRBV21-1 and TRBJ2-2; TRBD1 is taken as the D call from the table, unchecked against the DNA. TRBV21-1 is a pseudogene segment. This receptor carries the CDR3 CASSKVQGADTGELFF. The sequenced DNA is TGTGCCAGCAGCAAAGTGCAGGGGGCAGACACCGGGGAGCTGTTTTTT.